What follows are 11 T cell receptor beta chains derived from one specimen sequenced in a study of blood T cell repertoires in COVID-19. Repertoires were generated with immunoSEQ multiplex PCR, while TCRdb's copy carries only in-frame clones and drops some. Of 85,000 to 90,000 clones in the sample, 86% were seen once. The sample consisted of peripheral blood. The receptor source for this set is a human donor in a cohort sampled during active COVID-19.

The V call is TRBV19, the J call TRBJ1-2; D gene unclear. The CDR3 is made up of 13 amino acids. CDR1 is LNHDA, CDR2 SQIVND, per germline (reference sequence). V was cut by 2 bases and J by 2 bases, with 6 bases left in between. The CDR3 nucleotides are TGTGCCAGTAGTATAACACAAAACTATGGCTACACCTTC. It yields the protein CASSITQNYGYTF.

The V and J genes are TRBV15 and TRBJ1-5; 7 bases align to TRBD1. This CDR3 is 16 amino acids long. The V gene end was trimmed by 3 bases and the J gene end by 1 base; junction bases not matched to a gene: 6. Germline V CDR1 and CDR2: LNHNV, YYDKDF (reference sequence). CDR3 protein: CATSRTGTLSNQPQHF. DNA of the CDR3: TGTGCCACCAGCAGGACAGGGACTTTGAGCAATCAGCCCCAGCATTTT.

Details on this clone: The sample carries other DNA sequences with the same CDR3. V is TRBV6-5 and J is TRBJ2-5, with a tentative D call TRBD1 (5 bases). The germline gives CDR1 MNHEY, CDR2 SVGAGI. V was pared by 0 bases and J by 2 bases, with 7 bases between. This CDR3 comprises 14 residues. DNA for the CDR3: TGTGCCAGCAGTTACTCGTACAGGCAAGAGACCCAGTACTTC. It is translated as CASSYSYRQETQYF.

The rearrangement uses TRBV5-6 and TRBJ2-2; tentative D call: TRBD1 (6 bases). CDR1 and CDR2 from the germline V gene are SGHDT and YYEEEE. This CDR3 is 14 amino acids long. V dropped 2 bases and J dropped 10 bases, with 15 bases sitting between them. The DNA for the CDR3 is TGTGCCAGCAGCTTTGGCACAGGGAGCGAGGAGCTGTTTTTT. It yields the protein CASSFGTGSEELFF.

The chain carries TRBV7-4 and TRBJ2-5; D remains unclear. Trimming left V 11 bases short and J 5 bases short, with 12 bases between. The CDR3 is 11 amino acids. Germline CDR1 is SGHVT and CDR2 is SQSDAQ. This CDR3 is CARAELETQYF. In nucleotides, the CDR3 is TGTGCCCGCGCGGAGCTGGAGACCCAGTACTTC. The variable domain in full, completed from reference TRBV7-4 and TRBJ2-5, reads GAGVSQSPRYKVAKRGRDVALRCDSISGHVTLYWYRQTLGQGSEVLTYSQSDAQRDKSGRPSGRFSAERPERSVSTLKIQRTEQGDSAVYLCARAELETQYFGPGTRLLVL.

The CDR3 loop is CAISRTSGRGGTDTQYF. For the CDR3, the DNA is TGTGCCATCAGCCGGACTAGCGGGAGAGGTGGCACAGATACGCAGTATTTT. The chain uses TRBV10-3 and TRBJ2-3; 13 nucleotides align to TRBD2. Germline V gene lookup returns CDR1 ENHRY and CDR2 SYGVKD. V lost 6 bases, J lost 1 base, and 7 bases stayed unmatched. The CDR3 has 17 amino acids.

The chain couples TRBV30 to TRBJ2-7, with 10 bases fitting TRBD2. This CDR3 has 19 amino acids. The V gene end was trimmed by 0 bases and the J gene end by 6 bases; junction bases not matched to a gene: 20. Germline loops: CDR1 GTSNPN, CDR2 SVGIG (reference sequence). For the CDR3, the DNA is TGTGCCTGGAGTGTTCCATGGGGGCGGAGCCCAGGACTAGCGGCCGAGCAGTACTTC. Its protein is CAWSVPWGRSPGLAAEQYF.

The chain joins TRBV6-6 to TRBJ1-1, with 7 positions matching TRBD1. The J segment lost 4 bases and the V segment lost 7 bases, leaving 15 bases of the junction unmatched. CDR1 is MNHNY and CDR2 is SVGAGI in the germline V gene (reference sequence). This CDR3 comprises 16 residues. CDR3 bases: TGTGCCAGCAACCAGGGTCCGGGACAGAGGGCCACTGAAGCTTTCTTT. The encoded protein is CASNQGPGQRATEAFF.

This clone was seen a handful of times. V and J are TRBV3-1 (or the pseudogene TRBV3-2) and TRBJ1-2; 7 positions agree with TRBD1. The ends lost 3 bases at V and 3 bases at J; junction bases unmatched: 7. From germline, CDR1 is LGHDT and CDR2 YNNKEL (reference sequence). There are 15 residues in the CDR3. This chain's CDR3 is CASSHRQGSHYGYTF. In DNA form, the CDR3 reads TGTGCCAGCAGCCACCGACAGGGTTCTCACTATGGCTACACCTTC.

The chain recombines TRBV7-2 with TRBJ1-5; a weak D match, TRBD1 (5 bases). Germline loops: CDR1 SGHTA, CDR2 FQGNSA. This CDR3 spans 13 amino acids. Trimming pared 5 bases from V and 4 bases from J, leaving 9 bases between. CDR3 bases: TGTGCCAGCAGCCCACAGGAGAATCAGCCCCAGCATTTT. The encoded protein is CASSPQENQPQHF.

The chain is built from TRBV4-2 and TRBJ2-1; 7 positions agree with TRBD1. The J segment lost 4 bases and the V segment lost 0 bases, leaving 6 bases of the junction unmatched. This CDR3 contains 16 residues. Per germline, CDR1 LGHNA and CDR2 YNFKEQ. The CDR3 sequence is CASSQDPDRAYNEQFF. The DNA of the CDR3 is TGTGCCAGCAGCCAAGACCCCGACAGGGCGTACAATGAGCAGTTCTTC.